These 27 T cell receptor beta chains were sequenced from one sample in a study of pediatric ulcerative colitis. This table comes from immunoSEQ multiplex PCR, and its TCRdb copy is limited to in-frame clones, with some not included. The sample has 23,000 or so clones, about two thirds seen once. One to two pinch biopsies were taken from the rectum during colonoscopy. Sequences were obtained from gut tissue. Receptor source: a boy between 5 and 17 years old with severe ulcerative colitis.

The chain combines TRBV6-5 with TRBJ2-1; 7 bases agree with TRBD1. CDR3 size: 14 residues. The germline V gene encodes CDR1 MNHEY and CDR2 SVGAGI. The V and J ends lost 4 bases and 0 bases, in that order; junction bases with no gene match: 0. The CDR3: CASSWDSSYNEQFF. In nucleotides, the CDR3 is TGTGCCAGCAGTTGGGACAGCTCCTACAATGAGCAGTTCTTC.

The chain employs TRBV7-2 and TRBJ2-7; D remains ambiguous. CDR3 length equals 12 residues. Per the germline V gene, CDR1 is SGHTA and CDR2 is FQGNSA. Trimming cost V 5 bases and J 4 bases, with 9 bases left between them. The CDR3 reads CASSPFDYEQYF. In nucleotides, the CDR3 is TGTGCCAGCAGCCCCTTCGATTACGAGCAGTACTTC.

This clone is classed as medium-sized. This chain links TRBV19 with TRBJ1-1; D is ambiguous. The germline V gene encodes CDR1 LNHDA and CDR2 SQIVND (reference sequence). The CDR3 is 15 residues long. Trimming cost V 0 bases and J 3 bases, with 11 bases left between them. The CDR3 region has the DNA TGTGCCAGTAGTATAGATCGCGGGCGGTACACTGAAGCTTTCTTT. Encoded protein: CASSIDRGRYTEAFF.

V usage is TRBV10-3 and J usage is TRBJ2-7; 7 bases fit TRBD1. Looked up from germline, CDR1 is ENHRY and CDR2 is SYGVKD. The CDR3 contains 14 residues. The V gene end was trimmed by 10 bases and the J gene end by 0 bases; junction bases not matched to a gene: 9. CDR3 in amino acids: CASHRGRSSYEQYF. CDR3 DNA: TGTGCCAGCCACAGGGGAAGGAGCTCCTACGAGCAGTACTTC.

CDR3 in DNA: TGTGCCACGCTCGGGCGGCGCACAGATACGCAGTATTTT. Amino acids: CATLGRRTDTQYF. The chain has TRBV19 and TRBJ2-3; D gene uncertain. Per germline, CDR1 LNHDA and CDR2 SQIVND (reference sequence). The ends were cut back, 10 bases at V and 1 base at J, with 12 bases in the middle. CDR3 length: 13 residues.

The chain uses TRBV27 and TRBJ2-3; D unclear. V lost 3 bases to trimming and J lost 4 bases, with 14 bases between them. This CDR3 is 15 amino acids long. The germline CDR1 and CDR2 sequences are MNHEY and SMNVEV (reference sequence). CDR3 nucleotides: TGTGCCAGCAGTTTTACCCCTAAAAGCCCAGATACGCAGTATTTT. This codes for CASSFTPKSPDTQYF.

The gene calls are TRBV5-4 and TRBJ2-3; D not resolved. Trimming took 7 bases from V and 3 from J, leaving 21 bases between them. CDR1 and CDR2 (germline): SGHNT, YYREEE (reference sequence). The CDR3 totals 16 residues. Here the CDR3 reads CASASWDAVGTDTQYF. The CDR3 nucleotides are TGTGCCAGCGCCTCTTGGGATGCGGTCGGGACAGATACGCAGTATTTT.

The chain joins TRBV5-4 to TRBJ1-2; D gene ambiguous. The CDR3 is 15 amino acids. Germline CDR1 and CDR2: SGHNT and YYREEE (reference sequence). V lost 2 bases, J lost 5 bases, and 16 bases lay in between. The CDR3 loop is CASSLLEGLGYGYTF. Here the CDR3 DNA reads TGTGCCAGCAGCTTACTAGAGGGCCTGGGGTATGGCTACACCTTC.

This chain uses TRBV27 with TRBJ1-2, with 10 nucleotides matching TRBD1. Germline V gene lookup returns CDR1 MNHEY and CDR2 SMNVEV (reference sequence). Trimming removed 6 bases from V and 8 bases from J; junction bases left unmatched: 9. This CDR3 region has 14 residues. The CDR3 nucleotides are TGTGCCAGCAGGGGGACAGGGGAGATTGGAGGCTACACCTTC. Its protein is CASRGTGEIGGYTF.

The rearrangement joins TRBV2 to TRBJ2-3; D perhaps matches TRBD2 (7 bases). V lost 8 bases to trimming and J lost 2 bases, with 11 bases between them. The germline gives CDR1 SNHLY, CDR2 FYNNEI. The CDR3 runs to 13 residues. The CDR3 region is CASGGGLTDTQYF. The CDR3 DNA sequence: TGTGCCAGCGGGGGGGGGCTCACAGATACGCAGTATTTT.

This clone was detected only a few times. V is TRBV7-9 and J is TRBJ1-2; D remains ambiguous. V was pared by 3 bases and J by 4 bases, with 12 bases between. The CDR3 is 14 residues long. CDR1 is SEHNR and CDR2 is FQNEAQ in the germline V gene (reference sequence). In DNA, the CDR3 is TGTGCCAGCAGCTTTGGGAACCCCCTCTATGGCTACACCTTC. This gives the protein CASSFGNPLYGYTF.

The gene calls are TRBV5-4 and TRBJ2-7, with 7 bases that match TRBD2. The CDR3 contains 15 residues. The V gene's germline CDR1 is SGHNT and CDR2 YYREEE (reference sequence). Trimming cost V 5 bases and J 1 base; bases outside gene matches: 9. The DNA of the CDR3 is TGTGCCAGCAGTCCATTGGGAGGGGCGTCCTACGAGCAGTACTTC. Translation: CASSPLGGASYEQYF. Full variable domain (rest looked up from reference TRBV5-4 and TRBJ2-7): ETGVTQSPTHLIKTRGQQVTLRCSSQSGHNTVSWYQQALGQGPQFIFQYYREEENGRGNFPPRFSGLQFPNYSSELNVNALELDDSALYLCASSPLGGASYEQYFGPGTRLTVT.

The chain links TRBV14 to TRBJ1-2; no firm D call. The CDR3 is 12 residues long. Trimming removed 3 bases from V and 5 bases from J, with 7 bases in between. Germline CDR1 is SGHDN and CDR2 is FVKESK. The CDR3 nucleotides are TGTGCCAGCAGCCAGGCCCGATATGGCTACACCTTC. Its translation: CASSQARYGYTF. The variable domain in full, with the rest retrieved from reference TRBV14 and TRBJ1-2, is EAGVTQFPSHSVIEKGQTVTLRCDPISGHDNLYWYRRVMGKEIKFLLHFVKESKQDESGMPNNRFLAERTGGTYSTLKVQPAELEDSGVYFCASSQARYGYTFGSGTRLTVV.

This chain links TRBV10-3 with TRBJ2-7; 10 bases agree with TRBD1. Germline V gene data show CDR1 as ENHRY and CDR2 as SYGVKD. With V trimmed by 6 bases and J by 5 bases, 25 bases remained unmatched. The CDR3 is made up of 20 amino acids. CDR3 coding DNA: TGTGCCATCAGGCGATCGGCCATTTCGACAGGGGGCGCTGGGGGAAACGAGCAGTACTTC. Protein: CAIRRSAISTGGAGGNEQYF.

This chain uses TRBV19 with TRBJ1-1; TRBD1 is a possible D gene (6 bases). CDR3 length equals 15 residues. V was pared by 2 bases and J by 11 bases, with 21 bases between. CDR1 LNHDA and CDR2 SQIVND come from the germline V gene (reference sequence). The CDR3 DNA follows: TGTGCCAGTAGTATAATCCAGACAGGTCCTAAAGGGGCTTTCTTT. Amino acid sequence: CASSIIQTGPKGAFF.

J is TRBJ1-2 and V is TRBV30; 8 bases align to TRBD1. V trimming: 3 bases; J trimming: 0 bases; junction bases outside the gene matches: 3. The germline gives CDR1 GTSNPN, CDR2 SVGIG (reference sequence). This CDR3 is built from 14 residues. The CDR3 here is CAWRTGVSNYGYTF. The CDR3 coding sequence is TGTGCCTGGAGGACAGGGGTATCTAACTATGGCTACACCTTC.

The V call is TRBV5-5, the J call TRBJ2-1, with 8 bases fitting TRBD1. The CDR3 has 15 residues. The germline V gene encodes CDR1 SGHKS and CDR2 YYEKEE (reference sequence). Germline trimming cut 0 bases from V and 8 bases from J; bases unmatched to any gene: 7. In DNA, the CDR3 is TGTGCCAGCAGCTTGGACGGGACAGGCTTCGATGAGCAGTTCTTC. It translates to CASSLDGTGFDEQFF.

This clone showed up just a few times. The CDR3 DNA reads as TGCGCCAGCAGCTACGGGAAAGACACTGAAGCTTTCTTT. Residues: CASSYGKDTEAFF. The gene calls are TRBV5-1 and TRBJ1-1; no firm D call. Trimming pared 3 bases from V and 3 bases from J, leaving 9 bases between. The germline V gene has CDR1 SGHRS and CDR2 YFSETQ. The CDR3 runs to 13 residues.

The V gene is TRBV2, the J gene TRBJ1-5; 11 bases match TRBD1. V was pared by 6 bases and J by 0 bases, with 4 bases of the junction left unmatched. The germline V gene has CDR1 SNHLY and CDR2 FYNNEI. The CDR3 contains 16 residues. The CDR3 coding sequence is TGTGCCAGCAGAGGGACAGGGGGTGATAGCAATCAGCCCCAGCATTTT. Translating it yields CASRGTGGDSNQPQHF.

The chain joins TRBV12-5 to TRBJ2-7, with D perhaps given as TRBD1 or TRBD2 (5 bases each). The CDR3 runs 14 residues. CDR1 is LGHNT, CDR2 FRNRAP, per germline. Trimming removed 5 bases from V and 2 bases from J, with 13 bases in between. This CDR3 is CASGPDPGPYEQYF. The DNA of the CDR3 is TGTGCTAGTGGTCCCGACCCGGGGCCCTACGAGCAGTACTTC.

CDR3 sequence (DNA): TGTGCCAGCTCCACCCTAGTAGACACTGAAGCTTTCTTT. Protein: CASSTLVDTEAFF. The V call is TRBV18, the J call TRBJ1-1; D is ambiguous. Trimming removed 6 bases at V and 3 bases at J, with 11 bases between. The CDR3 loop spans 13 amino acids. Germline-derived CDR1 and CDR2 are KGHSH and LQKENI.

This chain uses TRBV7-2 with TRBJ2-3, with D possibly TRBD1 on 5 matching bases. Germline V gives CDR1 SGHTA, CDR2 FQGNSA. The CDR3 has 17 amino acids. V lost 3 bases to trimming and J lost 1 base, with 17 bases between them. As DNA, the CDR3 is TGTGCCAGCAGCTTTCAGGTCGCAAGGGGCCGCACAGATACGCAGTATTTT. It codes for CASSFQVARGRTDTQYF.

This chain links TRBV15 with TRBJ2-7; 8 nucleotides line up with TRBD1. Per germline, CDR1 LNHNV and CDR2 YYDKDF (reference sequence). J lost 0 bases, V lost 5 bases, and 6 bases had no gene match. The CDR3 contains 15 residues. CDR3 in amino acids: CATSLAGQGSYEQYF. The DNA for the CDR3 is TGTGCCACCAGCTTAGCCGGACAGGGCTCCTACGAGCAGTACTTC.

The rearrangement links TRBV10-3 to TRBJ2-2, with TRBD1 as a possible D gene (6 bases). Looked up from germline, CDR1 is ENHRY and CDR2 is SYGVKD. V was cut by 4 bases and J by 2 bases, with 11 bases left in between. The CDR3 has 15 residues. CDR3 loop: CAISVSGVNTGELFF. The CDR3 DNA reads TGTGCCATCAGTGTATCAGGGGTCAACACCGGGGAGCTGTTTTTT.

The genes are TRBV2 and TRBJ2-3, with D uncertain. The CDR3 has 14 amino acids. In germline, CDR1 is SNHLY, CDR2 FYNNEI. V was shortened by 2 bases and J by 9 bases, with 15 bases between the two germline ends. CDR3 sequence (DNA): TGTGCCAGCAGTGAAACGTGGGCTAGTACCACGCAGTATTTT. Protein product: CASSETWASTTQYF.

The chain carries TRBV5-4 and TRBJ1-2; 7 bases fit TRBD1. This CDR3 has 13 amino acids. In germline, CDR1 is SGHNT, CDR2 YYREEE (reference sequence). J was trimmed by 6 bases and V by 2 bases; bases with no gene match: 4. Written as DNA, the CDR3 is TGTGCCAGCAGCTTCTACAGGGGTGATGGCTACACCTTC. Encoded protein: CASSFYRGDGYTF.

The CDR3: CASSLGGVGYTF. CDR3 sequence (DNA): TGTGCCAGCAGCTTAGGGGGAGTCGGCTACACCTTC. J is TRBJ1-2 and V is TRBV11-3; no clear D gene. This CDR3 is 12 amino acids long. Germline V gives CDR1 SGHNT, CDR2 YENEEA. V was shortened by 1 base and J by 8 bases, with 8 bases between the two germline ends.